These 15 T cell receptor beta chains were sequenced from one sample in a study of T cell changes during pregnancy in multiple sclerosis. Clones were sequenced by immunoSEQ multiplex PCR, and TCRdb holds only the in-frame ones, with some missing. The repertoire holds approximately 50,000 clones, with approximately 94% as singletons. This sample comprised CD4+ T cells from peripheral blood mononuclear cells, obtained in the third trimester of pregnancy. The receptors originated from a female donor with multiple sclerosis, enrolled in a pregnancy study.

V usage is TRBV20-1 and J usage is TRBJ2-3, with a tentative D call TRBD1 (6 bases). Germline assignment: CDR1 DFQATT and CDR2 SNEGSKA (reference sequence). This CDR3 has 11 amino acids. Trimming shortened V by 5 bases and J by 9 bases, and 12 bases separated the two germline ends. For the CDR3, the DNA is TGCAGTGCTCAAAACAGGGACACGCAGTATTTT. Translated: CSAQNRDTQYF.

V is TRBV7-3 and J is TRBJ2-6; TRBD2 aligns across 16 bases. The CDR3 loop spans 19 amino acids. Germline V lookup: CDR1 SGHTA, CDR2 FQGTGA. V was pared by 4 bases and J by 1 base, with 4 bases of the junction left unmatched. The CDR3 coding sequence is TGTGCCAGCAGCTCCCTGGGACTAGCGGGAGGGTCTGGGGCCAACGTCCTGACTTTC. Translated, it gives CASSSLGLAGGSGANVLTF.

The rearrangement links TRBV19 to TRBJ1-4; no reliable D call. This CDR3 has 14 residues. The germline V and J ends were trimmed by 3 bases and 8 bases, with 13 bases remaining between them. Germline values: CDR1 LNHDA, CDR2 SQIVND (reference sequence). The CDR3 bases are TGTGCCAGTAGTATGGGAGGGTCGGGGGAAAAACTGTTTTTT. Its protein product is CASSMGGSGEKLFF.

CDR3 protein: CASGLNQGAVLNSNQPQHF. CDR3 bases: TGTGCTAGTGGTTTGAACCAGGGGGCAGTATTAAATAGCAATCAGCCCCAGCATTTT. The chain uses TRBV12-5 and TRBJ1-5; the match to TRBD1 covers 8 bases. The CDR3 covers 19 residues. Germline loops: CDR1 LGHNT, CDR2 FRNRAP. Unmatched junction bases numbered 12, after V lost 2 bases and J lost 0 bases.

The CDR3 loop reads CASSPGTTFSYEQYF. CDR3 bases: TGTGCCAGCAGCCCCGGGACAACATTCTCCTACGAGCAGTACTTC. The V gene is TRBV7-2, the J gene TRBJ2-7; a possible D gene is TRBD1 (6 bases). With 5 bases removed from V and 0 bases from J, the gap between germline ends came to 14 bases. The CDR3 spans 15 residues. CDR1 SGHTA and CDR2 FQGNSA come from the germline V gene.

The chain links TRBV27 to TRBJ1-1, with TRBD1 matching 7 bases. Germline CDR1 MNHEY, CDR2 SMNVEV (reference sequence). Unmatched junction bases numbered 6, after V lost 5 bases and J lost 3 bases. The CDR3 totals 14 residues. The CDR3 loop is CASSPLDRDTEAFF. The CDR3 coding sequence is TGTGCCAGCAGTCCATTAGACAGGGACACTGAAGCTTTCTTT.

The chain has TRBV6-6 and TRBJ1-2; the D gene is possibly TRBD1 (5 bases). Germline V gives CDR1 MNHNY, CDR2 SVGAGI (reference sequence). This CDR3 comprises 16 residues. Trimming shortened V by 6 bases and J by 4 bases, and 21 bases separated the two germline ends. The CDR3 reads CASRKGGGDGGYGYTF. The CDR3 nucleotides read TGTGCCAGCAGAAAAGGCGGAGGGGATGGGGGCTATGGCTACACCTTC.

The CDR3 coding sequence is TGTGCCATCAGTGGGACTAGCGGGGGGGCGGTGTTCTTC. Protein product: CAISGTSGGAVFF. The chain uses TRBV10-3 and TRBJ2-1, with 15 positions matching TRBD2. The trim removed 4 bases at V and 15 bases at J, leaving 4 bases unmatched. The germline V gene has CDR1 ENHRY and CDR2 SYGVKD. The CDR3 runs 13 residues.

The CDR3 reads CAIAPGLGLNEQFF. The DNA of the CDR3 is TGTGCCATCGCTCCGGGACTAGGTCTCAATGAGCAGTTCTTC. V usage is TRBV10-3 and J usage is TRBJ2-1, with 8 bases fitting TRBD2. The V and J ends lost 8 bases and 6 bases, in that order; junction bases with no gene match: 9. This CDR3 region has 14 residues. In germline, CDR1 is ENHRY, CDR2 SYGVKD.

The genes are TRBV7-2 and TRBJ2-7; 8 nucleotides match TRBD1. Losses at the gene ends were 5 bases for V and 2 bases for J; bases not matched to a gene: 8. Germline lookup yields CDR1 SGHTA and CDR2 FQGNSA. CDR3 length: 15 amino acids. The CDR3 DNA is TGTGCCAGCAGCCCGGCACTGGGACAGGCCTACGAGCAGTACTTC. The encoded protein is CASSPALGQAYEQYF.

The CDR3 loop is CATRGEGESSYNSPLHF. The DNA for the CDR3 is TGCGCCACCCGGGGAGAAGGCGAGAGCTCCTATAATTCACCCCTCCACTTT. The chain employs TRBV10-1 and TRBJ1-6; no clear D. The V and J ends lost 10 bases and 0 bases respectively, with 19 bases between them. This CDR3 has 17 residues. CDR1 and CDR2 (germline): WNHNN, SYGVQD (reference sequence).

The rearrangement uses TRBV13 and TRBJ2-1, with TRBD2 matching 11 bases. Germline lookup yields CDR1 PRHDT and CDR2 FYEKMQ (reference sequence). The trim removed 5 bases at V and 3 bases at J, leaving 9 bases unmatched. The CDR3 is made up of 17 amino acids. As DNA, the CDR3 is TGTGCCAGCAGCCCTAAGCCGGGACTAGCGGTCTACAATGAGCAGTTCTTC. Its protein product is CASSPKPGLAVYNEQFF.

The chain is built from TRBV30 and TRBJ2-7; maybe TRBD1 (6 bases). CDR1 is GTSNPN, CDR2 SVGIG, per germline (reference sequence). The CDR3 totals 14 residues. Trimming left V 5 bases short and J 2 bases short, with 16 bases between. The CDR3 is CAWGAVRGTYEQYF. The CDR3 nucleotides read TGTGCCTGGGGTGCGGTCAGGGGAACCTACGAGCAGTACTTC.

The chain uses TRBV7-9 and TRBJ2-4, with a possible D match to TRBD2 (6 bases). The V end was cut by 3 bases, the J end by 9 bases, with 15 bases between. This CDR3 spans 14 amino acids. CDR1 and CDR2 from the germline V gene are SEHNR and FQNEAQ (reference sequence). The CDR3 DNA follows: TGTGCCAGCAGCTTTGGGACTTCCAGGGCCATTCAGTACTTC. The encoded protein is CASSFGTSRAIQYF.

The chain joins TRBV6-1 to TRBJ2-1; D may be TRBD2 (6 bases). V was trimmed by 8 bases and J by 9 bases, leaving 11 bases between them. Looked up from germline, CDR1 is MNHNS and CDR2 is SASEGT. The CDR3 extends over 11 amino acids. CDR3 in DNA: TGTGCCAGCCCACGGGGGAGTGAGCAGTTCTTC. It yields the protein CASPRGSEQFF.